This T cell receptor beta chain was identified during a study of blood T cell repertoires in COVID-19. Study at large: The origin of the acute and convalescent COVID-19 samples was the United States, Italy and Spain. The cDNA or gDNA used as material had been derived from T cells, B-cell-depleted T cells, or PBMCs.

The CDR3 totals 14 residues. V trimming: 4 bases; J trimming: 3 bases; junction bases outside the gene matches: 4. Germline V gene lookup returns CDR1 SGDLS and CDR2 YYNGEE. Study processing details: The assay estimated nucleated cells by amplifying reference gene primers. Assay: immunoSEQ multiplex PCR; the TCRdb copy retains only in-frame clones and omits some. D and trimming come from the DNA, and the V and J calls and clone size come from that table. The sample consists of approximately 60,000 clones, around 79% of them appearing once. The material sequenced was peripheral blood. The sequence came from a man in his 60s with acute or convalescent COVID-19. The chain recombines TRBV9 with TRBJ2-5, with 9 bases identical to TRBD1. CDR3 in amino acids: CASSSRTGEETQYF. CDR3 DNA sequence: TGTGCCAGCAGCTCTCGGACAGGGGAAGAGACCCAGTACTTC.